This paragraph reports one T cell receptor (beta chain). Antigen specificity is unknown. This record belongs to a study of shared clonotypes between healthy human individuals. Notes on the study in general: Across a handful of donors, naive CD4 shared around 5.1%, naive CD8 approximately 3.5%, memory CD4 about 2.4%, memory CD8 0.4%. There were few donors, and this limited the genetic and exposure-history diversity represented. Exclusively blood specimens were collected; tissue repertoires likely differ.

Sequencing used immunoSEQ multiplex PCR; TCRdb keeps in-frame clones, though not all of them. The profile shows 2.3 million or so clones, 93% of them singletons. Splitting the CD4+ cells yielded a CD45RA+ naive subset and a CD45RA-negative memory subset. With 1 base removed from V and 2 bases from J, the gap between germline ends came to 18 bases. The germline V gene has CDR1 MGHRA and CDR2 YSYEKL. The CDR3 runs 17 residues. The V gene is TRBV4-1, the J gene TRBJ2-7, with a weak D call TRBD2 (6 bases). The TCR was taken from a man aged 18 to 30 in good health. Some clones in this sample may be carry-over from other donors' samples. Sequencing was carried out using naive CD4+ T cells from PBMCs. Subset in this sample: CD45RA+ positively selected. The CDR3: CASSQALLRDSAYEQYF. CDR3 DNA: TGCGCCAGCAGCCAAGCGCTACTCCGGGACTCGGCCTACGAGCAGTACTTC.